The rows below give T cell receptor beta chains drawn from one sample of a study of blood T cell repertoires in COVID-19. Here immunoSEQ multiplex PCR was the method, and the copy in TCRdb shows in-frame clones only, minus some. The sample shows under 200,000 clones, around nine tenths of them seen only once. Sequences were obtained from peripheral blood. These receptors were taken from a man in his sixties with active or convalescent COVID-19. Each CDR3 is given with its conserved first and last residue. D genes are given only for firm matches. Clone sizes are given selectively: once, few, many, or a class where the clone is expanded.

>TRBV10-2|TRBD1|TRBJ2-6|.
TGCGCCAGCAGTGTTCAGGGGGCTGGGGCCAACGTCCTGACTTTC
CASSVQGAGANVLTF
>TRBV24-1|TRBD2|TRBJ2-3|.
TGTGCCACCAGTGATCCGGGACTAGCGGGACTAGGGTCGGGCACAGATACGCAGTATTTT
CATSDPGLAGLGSGTDTQYF
>TRBV7-9|TRBD1|TRBJ2-7|.
TGTGCCAGCAGCTTCTGGACAGGGGCTCAACCGGGCGAGCAGTACTTC
CASSFWTGAQPGEQYF
>TRBV5-1|TRBD2|TRBJ2-5|.
TGCGCCAGCAGCCGGTCTAGCGGGGGGACTCAAAGGGGAGAGACCCAGTACTTC
CASSRSSGGTQRGETQYF
>TRBV11-3|.|TRBJ1-4|once
TGTGCCAGCAGCTACTCGGGACTTAGGGAAAAACTGTTTTTT
CASSYSGLREKLFF
>TRBV6-5|.|TRBJ1-1|.
TGTGCCAGTAAACTTAGAGGACACCTGAACACTGAAGCTTTCTTT
CASKLRGHLNTEAFF
>TRBV5-1|TRBD1|TRBJ2-5|once
TGCGCCAGCAGCCGGGACAGGGGGCAAGAGACCCAGTACTTC
CASSRDRGQETQYF
>TRBV5-1|TRBD1|TRBJ1-1|.
TGCGCCAGCAGCTTGGCCCAGGGGGCGCGCACTGAAGCTTTCTTT
CASSLAQGARTEAFF
>TRBV7-9|TRBD1|TRBJ1-2|.
TGTGCCACCCCACAGGGGACCTATGGGGGCTACACCTTC
CATPQGTYGGYTF
>TRBV2|TRBD1|TRBJ2-5|.
TGTGCCAGCAGTGTGAGACAGGGGGCTGAGACCCAGTACTTC
CASSVRQGAETQYF
>TRBV5-4|.|TRBJ1-2|.
TGTGCCAGCAGCCTGACGACAGTGGATGGCTACACCTTC
CASSLTTVDGYTF
>TRBV7-3|.|TRBJ2-1|.
TGTGCCAGCAGCGGCGGGGGCCCTGAGCAGTTCTTC
CASSGGGPEQFF
>TRBV24-1|TRBD1|TRBJ2-5|.
TGTGCCACCAGTGATCCCACTGCCAGGGGGCGGGAGACCCAGTACTTC
CATSDPTARGRETQYF
>TRBV7-9|TRBD1|TRBJ2-1|.
TGTGCCAGCAGCCTCGGACAGGGAGGATCCTACAATGAGCAGTTCTTC
CASSLGQGGSYNEQFF
>TRBV27|TRBD2|TRBJ2-7|.
TGTGCCAGCAGCTTAGCGGGGGGGCCCTACGAGCAGTACTTC
CASSLAGGPYEQYF
>TRBV7-2|.|TRBJ1-2|.
TGTGCCAGCAGCCCGCGACAGTTCTATGGCTACACCTTC
CASSPRQFYGYTF
>TRBV2|.|TRBJ1-1|.
TGTGCCAGCAGTGGTGAACAGGTGGTGACTGAAGCTTTCTTT
CASSGEQVVTEAFF
>TRBV10-1|.|TRBJ2-3|once
TGCGCCAGCAGTTCAGGGGATCTAGATACGCAGTATTTT
CASSSGDLDTQYF
>TRBV5-4|.|TRBJ2-7|.
TGTGCCAGCAGCTTAATCGGGTCCACCCACGAGCAGTACTTC
CASSLIGSTHEQYF
>TRBV18|.|TRBJ1-2|.
TGTGCCAGCTCGCCCGGGACGGCGAGTGGAGGGGGCTACACCTTC
CASSPGTASGGGYTF
>TRBV11-2|.|TRBJ2-4|.
TGTGCCAGCAGCTTCTCCGGGGGCAAAAACATTCAGTACTTC
CASSFSGGKNIQYF
>TRBV5-6|.|TRBJ1-3|.
TGTGCCAGCAGCCCACGCCGGCGGTTAAGCTCTGGAAACACCATATATTTT
CASSPRRRLSSGNTIYF
>TRBV29-1|TRBD1|TRBJ2-2|few
TGCAGCGGTCGGACAGGGGGTATTGGGGAGCTGTTTTTT
CSGRTGGIGELFF
>TRBV11-2|.|TRBJ1-3|.
TGTGCCAGCAGTCCCGAGCAGGGCTCTGGAAACACCATATATTTT
CASSPEQGSGNTIYF
>TRBV12-5|TRBD2|TRBJ2-1|.
TGTGCTAGTGGTTTGGTGTCTAGCGGGACCTACAATGAGCAGTTCTTC
CASGLVSSGTYNEQFF
>TRBV24-1|.|TRBJ1-6|.
TGTGCCACCCAGTCGAGGGGACTGGTCCCAAATTTGGATTCACCCCTCCACTTT
CATQSRGLVPNLDSPLHF
>TRBV27|TRBD2|TRBJ2-5|.
TGTGCCAGCAGTTCTCCGACTAGCGGGGTAGAGACCCAGTACTTC
CASSSPTSGVETQYF
>TRBV10-3|TRBD1|TRBJ2-2|.
TGTGCCATCAGTTTGCCGCCAGGGGGAACGAACACCGGGGAGCTGTTTTTT
CAISLPPGGTNTGELFF
>TRBV11-3|TRBD2|TRBJ2-1|few
TGTGCCAGCAGCCCGGGAGGTGCGGGGGAGAATGAGCAGTTCTTC
CASSPGGAGENEQFF
>TRBV5-1|.|TRBJ1-2|few
TGCGCCAGCAGCTTGGGGACATCCTCTAACTATGGCTACACCTTC
CASSLGTSSNYGYTF
>TRBV10-3|TRBD1|TRBJ1-5|.
TGTGCCACCATGACAGGGAGGAGCAATCAGCCCCAGCATTTT
CATMTGRSNQPQHF
>TRBV2|TRBD1|TRBJ1-3|.
TGTGCCAGCAGTGCCGCCGGCAGGGGGCCAGGAAACACCATATATTTT
CASSAAGRGPGNTIYF
>TRBV12-3/TRBV12-4|.|TRBJ1-5|.
TGTGCCAGCAGCCTTATGAATCAGCCCCAGCATTTT
CASSLMNQPQHF
>TRBV9|.|TRBJ2-7|.
TGTGCCAGCAGCGTAGGTTCGGCGGGTTCCTCCTACGAGCAGTACTTC
CASSVGSAGSSYEQYF
>TRBV5-1|.|TRBJ1-4|.
TGCGCCAGTCGCCGGGACGGGGGGAATGAAAAACTGTTTTTT
CASRRDGGNEKLFF
>TRBV5-1|TRBD1|TRBJ2-2|.
TGCGCCAGCAGCTTGGGACAGGGGGCCGTCACCGGGGAGCTGTTTTTT
CASSLGQGAVTGELFF
>TRBV14|.|TRBJ2-4|.
TGTGCCAGCAGCCAAGGACAAATTCAGTACTTC
CASSQGQIQYF
>TRBV7-9|.|TRBJ1-2|.
TGTGCCAGCAGCACAGGGTACGGCTATGGCTACACCTTC
CASSTGYGYGYTF
>TRBV7-8|TRBD1|TRBJ2-5|many
TGTGCCAGCAGCCCCCGGACAGGGCTGAGGGAGACCCAGTACTTC
CASSPRTGLRETQYF
>TRBV11-2|.|TRBJ2-7|few
TGTGCCAGCAGCGGGTCAGGTACCTACGAGCAGTACTTC
CASSGSGTYEQYF